Listed below are T cell receptor beta chains from one sample, sequenced in a study of beta chain features in type 1 diabetes. Assay used: immunoSEQ multiplex PCR; TCRdb lists only in-frame clones, some missing. The sample records over 600,000 clones, around 12% being singletons. The sequencing sample was made of naive CD4+ T cells from blood. The receptors were gathered from a man between 25 and 39 years old with type 1 diabetes. Each CDR3 is given with its conserved first and last residue. A D gene is named only where the DNA matches it firmly. The size of a clone is reported for some rows only, either as once, few or many, or as a class for expanded clones.

d_gene | abundance | j_gene | v_gene | len | CDR3aa | CDR3nt
NA | few | TRBJ1-3 | TRBV6-5 | 15 | CASSSTAPSGNTIYF | TGTGCCAGCAGTTCTACAGCACCCTCTGGAAACACCATATATTTT
TRBD2 | few | TRBJ2-5 | TRBV7-7 | 15 | CASRRLPDPGGVQYF | TGTGCTAGCAGGAGATTACCGGACCCGGGAGGGGTCCAGTACTTC
TRBD1 | NA | TRBJ2-7 | TRBV7-6 | 15 | CASSSPYRGSYEQYF | TGTGCCAGCAGCTCTCCATACAGGGGCTCCTACGAGCAGTACTTC
NA | few | TRBJ1-1 | TRBV19 | 13 | CASSIRENTEAFF | TGTGCCAGTAGTATCCGAGAGAACACTGAAGCTTTCTTT
TRBD2 | few | TRBJ2-1 | TRBV18 | 14 | CASSPGLANHEQFF | TGTGCCAGCTCACCGGGACTAGCAAATCATGAGCAGTTCTTC
TRBD2 | NA | TRBJ2-1 | TRBV6-1 | 14 | CASTPGGLNNEQFF | TGTGCCAGCACCCCGGGGGGGCTGAACAATGAGCAGTTCTTC
TRBD1 | few | TRBJ1-2 | TRBV6-1 | 14 | CASSAGTGHNGYTF | TGTGCCAGCAGTGCCGGGACAGGGCATAATGGCTACACCTTC
NA | few | TRBJ2-5 | TRBV29-1 | 13 | CTGGAGAGETQYF | TGCACAGGAGGAGCAGGGGCTGGAGAGACCCAGTACTTC
NA | NA | TRBJ2-1 | TRBV6-5 | 15 | CASSGTESSYNEQFF | TGTGCCAGCAGTGGGACGGAGAGCTCCTACAATGAGCAGTTCTTC
TRBD1 | once | TRBJ2-7 | TRBV7-9 | 14 | CASSLGQGSLEQYF | TGTGCCAGCAGCTTGGGACAGGGAAGTTTAGAGCAGTACTTC
TRBD2 | NA | TRBJ2-5 | TRBV7-9 | 14 | CASSRRLAQETQYF | TGTGCCAGCAGCCGCCGACTAGCCCAAGAGACCCAGTACTTC
NA | NA | TRBJ2-3 | TRBV4-3 | 13 | CASSQDQPGTQYF | TGCGCCAGCAGCCAAGATCAACCCGGAACGCAGTATTTT
NA | few | TRBJ2-5 | TRBV7-2 | 14 | CASSLVGGQETQYF | TGTGCCAGCAGCTTAGTAGGCGGCCAAGAGACCCAGTACTTC
NA | few | TRBJ2-7 | TRBV20-1 | 11 | CSAGTGSEQYF | TGCAGTGCTGGAACAGGGTCCGAGCAGTACTTC
NA | NA | TRBJ1-4 | TRBV4-2 | 17 | CASSQASVGRTNEKLFF | TGTGCCAGCAGCCAAGCGTCAGTCGGGAGGACTAATGAAAAACTGTTTTTT
NA | few | TRBJ1-6 | TRBV11-2 | 17 | CASSFRTQAGYNSPLHF | TGTGCCAGCAGCTTCCGGACCCAGGCAGGCTATAATTCACCCCTCCACTTT
TRBD2 | NA | TRBJ2-3 | TRBV29-1 | 14 | CSVVGGAGTDTQYF | TGCAGCGTTGTGGGAGGGGCAGGAACAGATACGCAGTATTTT
NA | few | TRBJ1-2 | TRBV19 | 12 | CASSIPWDGYTF | TGTGCCAGTAGTATCCCTTGGGATGGCTACACCTTC
NA | NA | TRBJ1-3 | TRBV15 | 14 | CATSRDHSGNTIYF | TGTGCCACCAGCAGAGACCACTCTGGAAACACCATATATTTT
NA | NA | TRBJ2-7 | TRBV7-2 | 13 | CASSSDRFYEQYF | TGTGCCAGCAGCTCCGACAGATTTTACGAGCAGTACTTC
NA | NA | TRBJ1-2 | TRBV4-2 | 13 | CASSQDQTYGYTF | TGTGCCAGCAGCCAAGATCAAACCTATGGCTACACCTTC
NA | NA | TRBJ2-1 | TRBV4-2 | 14 | CASSRGSPYNEQFF | TGTGCCAGCAGCCGGGGTTCTCCTTACAATGAGCAGTTCTTC
NA | NA | TRBJ1-2 | TRBV27 | 13 | CASSPQDTYGYTF | TGTGCCAGCAGTCCACAGGACACTTATGGCTACACCTTC
TRBD2 | few | TRBJ2-7 | TRBV2 | 17 | CASSLGRLVAGATEQYF | TGTGCCAGCAGCTTGGGGCGGCTTGTAGCGGGGGCGACAGAGCAGTACTTC
NA | NA | TRBJ1-4 | TRBV2 | 15 | CASSERGTTNEKLFF | TGTGCCAGCAGTGAACGGGGGACAACTAATGAAAAACTGTTTTTT
NA | NA | TRBJ2-2 | TRBV25-1 | 15 | CASSGGSANTGELFF | TGTGCCAGCAGTGGGGGCTCCGCGAACACCGGGGAGCTGTTTTTT